This TCR beta chain was recovered during a study of T cell responses to AZD1222 COVID-19 vaccine. Overall study results and limits: Vaccination with two AZD1222 doses was followed by a rise in Spike-specific TCR breadth and depth. Along spike, vaccine-associated CD4 TCRs were found throughout, with dominance at 160-218 and 743-854. Donors were largely white British and mainly female; clonal diversity was possibly underestimated.

To note about this clone: What it binds is unknown.

Repertoires were generated with immunoSEQ multiplex PCR, while TCRdb's copy carries only in-frame clones and drops some. Of about 100,000 clones listed, 80% to 90% were seen once; the top ten hold around 15%. The sample was peripheral blood, taken on day 0 of AZD1222 vaccination. This TCR was sampled from an adult in good health.

The CDR3 DNA is TGTGCCAGCTCGATGGACAGGGGCAATCAGCCCCAGCATTTT. Protein product: CASSMDRGNQPQHF. This sequence joins TRBV18 and TRBJ1-5, with 8 bases lining up with TRBD1. With V trimmed by 6 bases and J by 2 bases, 3 bases remained unmatched. This CDR3 has 14 amino acids. From germline, CDR1 is KGHSH and CDR2 LQKENI.